This TCR beta chain emerged from a study of CXCR3-negative and CXCR3-positive naive CD8 T cells (dated by TCRdb to the late 2010s). A note on the overall study: In total, approximately 130 million TRB reads were obtained, or roughly 1.5 +/- 0.3 million reads per library. The diversity and physicochemical repertoire analyses included about a dozen donors pooled from two independent experiments. Naive subsets from several donors and memory cells from 3 donors were included in the TRBV-TRBJ cluster analysis. Beyond this particular receptor, the publication reports: Because surface CD5, which has been linked to self-reactivity in mice, was comparable between naive subsets, TCR interaction strength was also inferred from TRB CDR3 physicochemical properties. TRB CDR3s from CXCR3-positive naive cells showed higher hydrophobicity (lower Kidera factor 4), lower energy, and higher strength and volume indices than CXCR3-negative naive cells. Within the same donor, TRBV-TRBJ usage looked similar between naive CXCR3-negative and CXCR3-positive cells, but memory cells had distinct patterns. Freshly isolated PBMCs were used for most assays because CXCR3 expression went down partially after cryopreservation. Comparably high repertoire diversity was found in both naive subsets, whereas much lower repertoire diversity was found in memory CD8+ T cells.

For each CD8+ T cell subset, flow sorting was done in triplicate, and a few hundred thousand cells per subset went directly into RLT lysis buffer. To keep memory contaminants out, a stringent definition of naive CD8+ T cells was applied: CD45RO-CCR7+CD27+CD95-. Standard density gradient centrifugation was used to isolate peripheral blood mononuclear cells from buffy coats. A FACSAria III was used to flow-sort naive CD8+ T cells into CXCR3-negative and CXCR3-positive populations. An RNeasy Mini Kit was used to extract total RNA from the sorted cells. As to this clonotype: Its antigen target is currently unknown.

TCRdb shows the sequencer as NextSeq 550. The Human TCR Profiling Kit (MiLaboratory) was used to make UMI-labeled 5' RACE TRB cDNA libraries. cDNA synthesis used the entire amount of extracted RNA, and PCR amplification then used the entire amount of cDNA produced. Libraries were prepared in parallel with an identical number of PCR cycles. The original pipeline was this. MIGEC and MiXCR extracted about 49,000 +/- 11,000 unique UMI-labeled TRB cDNA molecules per library, requiring at least two reads per UMI. On average, roughly 40,000 +/- 10,000 functional in-frame TRB CDR3 nucleotide clonotypes lacking stop codons were found per library. After each sample was downsampled to 5000 UMI-labeled TRB molecules, VDJtools was used to calculate diversity metrics such as normalized Shannon-Wiener and Chao1. VDJtools was used to calculate clonotype-size-weighted physicochemical properties of the central five CDR3 residues, namely interaction energy, strength, volume and Kidera factor 4. One entry per CDR3 protein sequence results from the TCRdb reprocessing of the reads, with DNA left out. The V and J calls were not made by the authors but by TCRdb's processing. This sample's records show 150,000 to 170,000 distinct CDR3 sequences. The ten biggest clones cover nearly 0.5% of the sample.

Spanning cysteine to phenylalanine, the CDR3 consists of 15 amino acids. No DNA is given. The germline V gene encodes CDR1 SQVTM and CDR2 ANQGSEA. Specimen: naive CXCR3+ CD8+ T cells from blood. Taken with the paper, the label for cell subset or site translates to: CD45RO-CCR7+CD27+CD95- naive CD8+ T cells expressing CXCR3 (TNR3+). The chain joins TRBV29-1 to TRBJ2-7. The receptor's source is a human donor in good health. Some clones in this sample may be carry-over from other donors' samples. CDR3 loop: CSVEGVVGGAYEQYF.